The 18 T cell receptor beta chains below all came from one sample that was sequenced in a study of blood T cell repertoires in COVID-19 (dated by TCRdb to about 2020). Libraries were prepared through the immunoSEQ multiplex PCR assay. TCRdb mirrors the immuneACCESS table, restricted to in-frame sequences. Some clones are absent from its copies; in checked studies, under half trace to an unresolved V gene, and the reason for the others is unknown. This sample lists fewer than 150,000 clones; 70% to 90% were detected once. Roughly 28% of the sample is in the top ten clones. The source material was peripheral blood. The receptors come from a human donor in a cohort sampled during active COVID-19.

The genes are TRBV4-1 and TRBJ2-5; D not certain. The CDR3 has 12 amino acids. CDR1 is MGHRA, CDR2 YSYEKL, per germline. The V and J ends lost 0 bases and 8 bases respectively, with 7 bases between them. The CDR3 DNA follows: TGCGCCAGCAGCCAAGAACAGTCAACCCAGTACTTC. Translation: CASSQEQSTQYF.

The rearrangement uses TRBV4-2 and TRBJ2-1; D might be TRBD2 (6 bases). Germline V gene lookup returns CDR1 LGHNA and CDR2 YNFKEQ. Trimming took 3 bases from V and 1 from J, leaving 10 bases between them. CDR3 length: 15 amino acids. The CDR3 coding sequence is TGTGCCAGCAGCCAGACCCGGGGGTCCTACAATGAGCAGTTCTTC. It codes for CASSQTRGSYNEQFF.

V is TRBV7-9 and J is TRBJ2-4; D is perhaps TRBD1 (5 bases). The CDR3 length is 15 residues. Germline V gene lookup returns CDR1 SEHNR and CDR2 FQNEAQ (reference sequence). V lost 5 bases, J lost 4 bases, and 15 bases lay in between. Here the CDR3 reads CASSADSREKNIQYF. CDR3 coding DNA: TGTGCCAGCAGCGCCGACAGCCGTGAGAAAAACATTCAGTACTTC.

This clone was seen a handful of times. The chain combines TRBV4-2 with TRBJ2-2; D may be TRBD2 (7 bases). V was clipped by 2 bases and J by 5 bases, with 21 bases between them. The germline CDR1 and CDR2 sequences are LGHNA and YNFKEQ. This CDR3 is 18 amino acids long. CDR3 sequence (DNA): TGTGCCAGCAGCCAAAGACTAGCAGGGGAACAAGGTACCGGGGAGCTGTTTTTT. As protein: CASSQRLAGEQGTGELFF.

This clone was counted a single time. The V and J genes are TRBV6-2 or TRBV6-3 and TRBJ2-5; 9 bases are a match to TRBD1. Germline CDR1 MNHEY, CDR2 SVGEGT. The V and J ends lost 0 bases and 2 bases, in that order; junction bases with no gene match: 7. This CDR3 has 17 amino acids. The CDR3 spells CASSYSTRDRDQETQYF. CDR3 sequence (DNA): TGTGCCAGCAGTTACTCGACACGGGACAGGGATCAAGAGACCCAGTACTTC.

The rearrangement joins TRBV27 to TRBJ1-1; D not resolved. The CDR3 extends over 13 amino acids. Trimming removed 3 bases from V and 1 base from J, with 6 bases in between. CDR1 MNHEY and CDR2 SMNVEV come from the germline V gene (reference sequence). In DNA, the CDR3 is TGTGCCAGCAGTTTTGGGCAGAACACTGAAGCTTTCTTT. Translating gives CASSFGQNTEAFF.

This chain connects TRBV7-2 to TRBJ2-7; tentatively, D is TRBD1 (5 bases). Germline loops: CDR1 SGHTA, CDR2 FQGNSA. This CDR3 is 15 amino acids long. The ends were cut back, 0 bases at V and 2 bases at J, with 11 bases in the middle. CDR3 in DNA: TGTGCCAGCAGCTTAGCGGGGCAGACGCCCTACGAGCAGTACTTC. Translating gives CASSLAGQTPYEQYF.

The chain combines TRBV3-1 (or the pseudogene TRBV3-2) with TRBJ2-7; 12 bases agree with TRBD2. The germline V gene encodes CDR1 LGHDT and CDR2 YNNKEL (reference sequence). The ends lost 0 bases at V and 5 bases at J; junction bases unmatched: 5. The CDR3 extends over 16 amino acids. CDR3 DNA: TGTGCCAGCAGCCAAGACAGACTAGCGGGGGACGACGAGCAGTACTTC. This codes for CASSQDRLAGDDEQYF.

The gene calls are TRBV9 and TRBJ2-3, with a possible D match to TRBD1 (7 bases). The V end lost 4 bases, the J end lost 0 bases, and 12 bases lay between the germline ends. The V gene's germline CDR1 is SGDLS and CDR2 YYNGEE. The CDR3 extends over 15 amino acids. The CDR3: CASSQGGTSTDTQYF. Here the CDR3 DNA reads TGTGCCAGCAGCCAGGGGGGAACAAGCACAGATACGCAGTATTTT.

This rearrangement joins TRBV27 to TRBJ1-4; weak D call: TRBD1 (6 bases). Trimming took 2 bases from V and 1 from J, leaving 17 bases between them. Germline lookup yields CDR1 MNHEY and CDR2 SMNVEV (reference sequence). The CDR3 is 18 amino acids. The CDR3 loop is CASSLVRRYRETNEKLFF. CDR3 nucleotide sequence: TGTGCCAGCAGTTTAGTGAGGAGGTACAGGGAAACTAATGAAAAACTGTTTTTT.

The chain carries TRBV30 and TRBJ1-5, with D unclear. The CDR3 runs 14 residues. Trimming left V 3 bases short and J 6 bases short, with 15 bases between. Germline CDR1 is GTSNPN and CDR2 is SVGIG (reference sequence). The CDR3 sequence: CAWSGLGGGQPQHF. The CDR3 DNA reads as TGTGCCTGGAGCGGATTAGGCGGAGGTCAGCCCCAGCATTTT. The full variable domain, with the rest looked up from reference TRBV30 and TRBJ1-5, is SQTIHQWPATLVQPVGSPLSLECTVEGTSNPNLYWYRQAAGRGLQLLFYSVGIGQISSEVPQNLSASRPQDRQFILSSKKLLLSDSGFYLCAWSGLGGGQPQHFGDGTRLSIL.

This clone showed up just once. This chain's CDR3 is CASGDRSNYGYTF. As DNA, the CDR3 is TGTGCCAGCGGTGACAGGTCTAACTATGGCTACACCTTC. The rearrangement joins TRBV21-1 to TRBJ1-2; the listed D gene, TRBD1, was not tested against the DNA. TRBV21-1 is reported as a pseudogene. There are 13 residues in the CDR3.

This clone was seen a few times. The J gene is TRBJ1-4, the V gene TRBV7-9; D not certain. Germline V lookup: CDR1 SEHNR, CDR2 FQNEAQ (reference sequence). The CDR3 has 12 residues. V was shortened by 2 bases and J by 5 bases, with 3 bases between the two germline ends. The CDR3 loop reads CASSLLNEKLFF. The CDR3 DNA is TGTGCCAGCAGCTTACTAAATGAAAAACTGTTTTTT. Full variable domain (rest looked up from reference TRBV7-9 and TRBJ1-4): DTGVSQNPRHKITKRGQNVTFRCDPISEHNRLYWYRQTLGQGPEFLTYFQNEAQLEKSRLLSDRFSAERPKGSFSTLEIQRTEQGDSAMYLCASSLLNEKLFFGSGTQLSVL.

The chain couples TRBV2 to TRBJ1-2; no definite D call. The V gene's germline CDR1 is SNHLY and CDR2 FYNNEI. The CDR3 extends over 13 amino acids. Trimming stripped 2 bases from V and 8 bases from J, with 12 bases between. CDR3 DNA sequence: TGTGCCAGCAGTGAAAGTCGGCGAGGGGGCTACACCTTC. Its translation is CASSESRRGGYTF.

This chain links TRBV5-1 with TRBJ2-3; 11 nucleotides agree with TRBD2. Germline loops: CDR1 SGHRS, CDR2 YFSETQ. The junction had 9 bases not matched to a gene; V was cut back by 4 bases and J by 2 bases. CDR3 length equals 17 residues. The CDR3, as DNA: TGCGCCAGCAGCCCCCGCCCTAGCGGGGGGACCACAGATACGCAGTATTTT. It codes for CASSPRPSGGTTDTQYF.

V usage is TRBV7-2 and J usage is TRBJ2-7; TRBD1 matches at 9 bases. J gave up 6 bases and V 1 base, and 4 bases lay outside the gene matches. CDR1 is SGHTA and CDR2 is FQGNSA in the germline V gene. CDR3 length: 14 amino acids. The CDR3 loop reads CASSLGDRAGEQYF. The CDR3, as DNA: TGTGCCAGCAGCTTAGGGGACAGGGCTGGCGAGCAGTACTTC.

The chain employs TRBV18 and TRBJ1-4, with a possible D match to TRBD1 (6 bases). V was trimmed by 5 bases and J by 0 bases, leaving 16 bases between them. Germline assignment: CDR1 KGHSH and CDR2 LQKENI. The CDR3 is 17 amino acids. CDR3 residues: CASSRLWPGATNEKLFF. Written as DNA, the CDR3 is TGTGCCAGCTCAAGGCTATGGCCAGGGGCAACTAATGAAAAACTGTTTTTT.

The J gene is TRBJ2-5, the V gene TRBV6-1; TRBD1 might be the D (5 bases). The germline V gene has CDR1 MNHNS and CDR2 SASEGT. This CDR3 is built from 16 residues. V dropped 2 bases and J dropped 4 bases, with 17 bases sitting between them. As DNA, the CDR3 is TGTGCCAGCAGTGAATGGGGCGTGGGGTCGGGAGAGACCCAGTACTTC. This gives the protein CASSEWGVGSGETQYF.